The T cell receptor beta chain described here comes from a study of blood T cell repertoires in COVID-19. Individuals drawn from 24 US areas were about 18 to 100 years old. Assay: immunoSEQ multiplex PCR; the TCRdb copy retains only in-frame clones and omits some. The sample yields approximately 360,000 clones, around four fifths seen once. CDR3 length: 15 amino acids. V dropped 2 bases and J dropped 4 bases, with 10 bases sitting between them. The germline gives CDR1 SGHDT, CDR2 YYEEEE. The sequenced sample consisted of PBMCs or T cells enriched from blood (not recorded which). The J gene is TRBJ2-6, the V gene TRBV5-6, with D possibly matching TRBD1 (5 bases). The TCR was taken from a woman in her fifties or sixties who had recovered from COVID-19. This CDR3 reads CASSLGVSGANVLTF. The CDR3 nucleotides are TGTGCCAGCAGCTTAGGGGTATCAGGGGCCAACGTCCTGACTTTC. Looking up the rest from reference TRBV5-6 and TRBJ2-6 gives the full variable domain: DAGVTQSPTHLIKTRGQQVTLRCSPKSGHDTVSWYQQALGQGPQFIFQYYEEEERQRGNFPDRFSGHQFPNYSSELNVNALLLGDSALYLCASSLGVSGANVLTFGAGSRLTVL.